A selection of T cell receptor beta chains follows, all from one sample in a study of cytomegalovirus exposure and HLA in healthy donors. TCRdb's copy holds only in-frame clones and misses some; the assay was immunoSEQ multiplex PCR. The table records 150,000 to 200,000 clones, roughly 68% of them present only once. The sequenced sample consisted of PBMCs. Receptor source: a man aged 30 to 39 in good health and CMV-seropositive. Both conserved end residues are part of each CDR3. D genes are given only for firm matches. The size of a clone is reported for some rows only, either as once, few or many, or as a class for expanded clones.

j_call d_call v_call cdr3_length clone_size cdr3_aa cdr3_nt
TRBJ2-7 TRBD1 TRBV27 14 - CASSLCRGRAEQYF TGTGCCAGCAGTTTATGTAGGGGGCGAGCCGAGCAGTACTTC
TRBJ2-7 TRBD1 TRBV2 13 few CASIGQGSYEQYF TGTGCCAGCATAGGACAGGGCTCCTACGAGCAGTACTTC
TRBJ2-3 - TRBV6-1 21 - CASSEVQPGEGPSLSTDTQYF TGTGCCAGCAGTGAAGTCCAACCAGGGGAGGGCCCCAGCCTTAGCACAGATACGCAGTATTTT
TRBJ1-5 - TRBV30 13 - CAWSGNGNQPQHF TGTGCCTGGTCAGGGAATGGCAATCAGCCCCAGCATTTT
TRBJ1-1 - TRBV14 12 - CATFGLNTEAFF TGTGCCACCTTCGGGTTGAACACTGAAGCTTTCTTT
TRBJ2-1 - TRBV5-4 15 - CASSENAESYNEQFF TGTGCCAGCAGCGAAAATGCGGAATCCTACAATGAGCAGTTCTTC
TRBJ1-1 TRBD1 TRBV29-1 16 once CSVEEQGATVNTEAFF TGCAGCGTTGAAGAACAGGGGGCAACCGTGAACACTGAAGCTTTCTTT
TRBJ2-7 - TRBV28 17 - CASSSNTGLGRSYEQYF TGTGCCAGCAGTTCAAACACAGGGTTGGGCCGCTCCTACGAGCAGTACTTC
TRBJ2-3 - TRBV7-3 13 - CASRFSGTDTQYF TGTGCCAGCAGATTCAGCGGCACAGATACGCAGTATTTT
TRBJ2-1 TRBD2 TRBV30 16 - CAWSVTGGSPYNEQFF TGTGCCTGGAGTGTAACTGGCGGGAGCCCCTACAATGAGCAGTTCTTC
TRBJ2-3 TRBD2 TRBV7-6 15 - CASSKTSGNADTQYF TGTGCCAGCAGCAAAACTAGCGGGAATGCAGATACGCAGTATTTT
TRBJ2-6 - TRBV28 16 - CASQGLLNSGANVLTF TGTGCCAGCCAGGGACTCTTAAACTCTGGGGCCAACGTCCTGACTTTC
TRBJ1-6 - TRBV7-9 14 once CASSLVASGTPLHF TGTGCCAGCAGCTTAGTCGCGTCGGGGACACCCCTCCACTTT
TRBJ2-5 - TRBV5-1 12 - CASSWQGETQYF TGCGCCAGCAGCTGGCAGGGGGAGACCCAGTACTTC
TRBJ2-5 - TRBV19 13 - CASSIQGQETQYF TGTGCCAGTAGTATACAGGGCCAAGAGACCCAGTACTTC
TRBJ1-2 - TRBV5-1 13 - CASSLGRDYGYTF TGCGCCAGCAGCTTGGGCAGGGACTATGGCTACACCTTC
TRBJ2-7 TRBD2 TRBV9 19 few CASSVDRMGGTSGSVEQYF TGTGCCAGCAGCGTAGACCGGATGGGTGGGACTAGCGGGAGTGTCGAGCAGTACTTC
TRBJ2-1 - TRBV5-1 16 - CASSFQITSNYNEQFF TGCGCCAGCAGCTTCCAAATTACTTCTAACTACAATGAGCAGTTCTTC
TRBJ2-1 TRBD2 TRBV18 15 - CASSPPLAGADEQFF TGTGCCAGCTCACCACCGTTAGCGGGAGCGGATGAGCAGTTCTTC
TRBJ2-1 TRBD2 TRBV12-5 16 - CASGLSLAGGPYEQFF TGTGCTAGTGGTTTGAGCTTAGCGGGAGGGCCTTATGAGCAGTTCTTC
TRBJ2-7 - TRBV6-5 13 - CASKETATYEQYF TGTGCCAGCAAAGAGACAGCAACCTACGAGCAGTACTTC
TRBJ2-7 - TRBV10-1 14 - CASSRSSSSYEQYF TGCGCCAGCAGCCGGAGCTCAAGCTCCTACGAGCAGTACTTC
TRBJ2-7 - TRBV7-9 12 - CASSPPYQGQYF TGTGCCAGCAGCCCCCCCTATCAGGGGCAGTACTTC
TRBJ1-4 - TRBV25-1 14 - CASGETGISEKLFF TGTGCCAGTGGGGAAACAGGGATTTCCGAAAAACTGTTTTTT